A single sample is the source of the 17 T cell receptor beta chains below, sequenced in a study of blood T cell repertoires in COVID-19. Here immunoSEQ multiplex PCR was the method, and the copy in TCRdb shows in-frame clones only, minus some. The sample lists about 100,000 clones, over 75% occurring once. Sequencing was performed on peripheral blood. These receptors were obtained from an older woman with acute or convalescent COVID-19.

The chain recombines TRBV30 with TRBJ2-3, with 7 bases identical to TRBD2. The CDR3 loop spans 15 amino acids. CDR1 GTSNPN and CDR2 SVGIG come from the germline V gene (reference sequence). Trimming removed 8 bases from V and 3 bases from J; junction bases left unmatched: 14. CDR3 in amino acids: CARPPVGGRTDTQYF. The CDR3 DNA reads TGTGCCAGACCCCCCGTCGGCGGGAGAACAGATACGCAGTATTTT.

The V gene is TRBV12-3 or TRBV12-4, the J gene TRBJ1-2; D possibly corresponds to TRBD1 (5 bases). This CDR3 is 13 amino acids long. V was clipped by 6 bases and J by 1 base, with 9 bases between them. CDR3 sequence: CASRPDSNYGYTF. The CDR3 DNA is TGTGCCAGCAGACCCGACAGTAACTATGGCTACACCTTC.

The V call is TRBV7-2, the J call TRBJ2-3; 9 bases map to TRBD2. The junction had 5 bases not matched to a gene; V was cut back by 1 base and J by 3 bases. CDR1 is SGHTA, CDR2 FQGNSA, per germline. This CDR3 region has 16 residues. CDR3 nucleotide sequence: TGTGCCAGCAGCTTAGAGTCTAGCGGGATGACAGATACGCAGTATTTT. This gives the protein CASSLESSGMTDTQYF. Complete variable domain (other parts from reference TRBV7-2 and TRBJ2-3): GAGVSQSPSNKVTEKGKDVELRCDPISGHTALYWYRQSLGQGLEFLIYFQGNSAPDKSGLPSDRFSAERTGGSVSTLTIQRTQQEDSAVYLCASSLESSGMTDTQYFGPGTRLTVL.

The genes are TRBV3-1 (or the pseudogene TRBV3-2) and TRBJ1-2; D perhaps matches TRBD1 (5 bases). CDR1 is LGHDT, CDR2 YNNKEL, per germline (reference sequence). Trimming left V 0 bases short and J 6 bases short, with 11 bases between. The length of the CDR3 is 14 residues. The CDR3 region is CASSQDAGGNGYTF. DNA for the CDR3: TGTGCCAGCAGCCAAGATGCCGGGGGGAATGGCTACACCTTC.

The chain couples TRBV3-1 (or the pseudogene TRBV3-2) to TRBJ2-2; the D is unclear. The CDR3 extends over 14 amino acids. V lost 4 bases, J lost 7 bases, and 13 bases lay in between. CDR1 LGHDT and CDR2 YNNKEL come from the germline V gene (reference sequence). CDR3 nucleotides: TGTGCCAGCAGCCCCGCTTACGGTAGCGGGGAGCTGTTTTTT. Protein: CASSPAYGSGELFF.

This sequence joins TRBV18 and TRBJ1-6; the match to TRBD1 covers 12 bases. Germline V gene data show CDR1 as KGHSH and CDR2 as LQKENI. This CDR3 region has 16 residues. Germline trimming cut 3 bases from V and 10 bases from J; bases unmatched to any gene: 7. The DNA for the CDR3 is TGTGCCAGCTCACCCCGGGACAGGGGGCCTCACTCACCCCTCCACTTT. Its protein product is CASSPRDRGPHSPLHF.

This clone came up a few times. This chain joins TRBV28 and TRBJ2-7, with D possibly TRBD2 on 5 matching bases. Germline V gene sequence: CDR1 MDHEN, CDR2 SYDVKM. The V end was cut by 5 bases, the J end by 3 bases, with 17 bases between. This CDR3 region has 15 residues. The DNA of the CDR3 is TGTGCCAGCAGTCCCCGGACTGTAGGAGGCTACGAGCAGTACTTC. This translates into CASSPRTVGGYEQYF.

V usage is TRBV5-1 and J usage is TRBJ2-3; D possibly corresponds to TRBD2 (6 bases). This CDR3 comprises 14 residues. Germline lookup yields CDR1 SGHRS and CDR2 YFSETQ. Deletions cut 0 bases from V and 3 bases from J, with 8 bases between. CDR3 coding DNA: TGCGCCAGCAGCTTGGTTAGCGGAACAGATACGCAGTATTTT. It translates to CASSLVSGTDTQYF. Supplemented by reference TRBV5-1 and TRBJ2-3, the full variable domain reads KAGVTQTPRYLIKTRGQQVTLSCSPISGHRSVSWYQQTPGQGLQFLFEYFSETQRNKGNFPGRFSGRQFSNSRSEMNVSTLELGDSALYLCASSLVSGTDTQYFGPGTRLTVL.

This chain joins TRBV10-1 and TRBJ2-4; D not certain. The V end lost 5 bases, the J end lost 5 bases, and 10 bases lay between the germline ends. CDR1 WNHNN and CDR2 SYGVQD come from the germline V gene (reference sequence). The CDR3 has 13 residues. CDR3 protein: CASSSNIQNIQYF. The CDR3, as DNA: TGCGCCAGCAGTTCGAACATCCAAAACATTCAGTACTTC.

The V and J genes are TRBV9 and TRBJ2-1; 8 bases align to TRBD2. CDR3 length: 15 residues. Germline lookup yields CDR1 SGDLS and CDR2 YYNGEE. V dropped 3 bases and J dropped 5; count of bases not matched to a gene: 7. CDR3 amino acids: CASSDSGGAHNEQFF. In DNA, the CDR3 is TGTGCCAGCAGCGACTCGGGGGGGGCCCACAATGAGCAGTTCTTC.

J is TRBJ1-2 and V is TRBV12-3 or TRBV12-4; TRBD1 is a possible D gene (5 bases). The CDR3 is 13 amino acids. Trimming shortened V by 4 bases and J by 4 bases, and 10 bases separated the two germline ends. CDR3 sequence: CASSSQGSYGYTF. In DNA, the CDR3 is TGTGCCAGCAGTTCCCAGGGCAGCTATGGCTACACCTTC.

This sequence joins TRBV24-1 and TRBJ2-1; 9 positions match TRBD2. Germline lookup yields CDR1 KGHDR and CDR2 SFDVKD. The CDR3 covers 19 residues. V lost 0 bases, J lost 4 bases, and 12 bases stayed unmatched. CDR3 sequence reads: CATSDLHGGTSGSYNEQFF. CDR3 nucleotides: TGTGCCACCAGTGATTTGCATGGGGGAACTAGCGGGTCGTACAATGAGCAGTTCTTC.

V is TRBV18 and J is TRBJ1-1, with 8 nucleotides matching TRBD1. CDR1 is KGHSH and CDR2 is LQKENI in the germline V gene. There are 14 residues in the CDR3. V lost 3 bases and J lost 5; bases outside the gene matches: 5. CDR3 amino acids: CASSPPTGVTEAFF. The CDR3 DNA reads TGTGCCAGCTCACCTCCGACAGGGGTAACTGAAGCTTTCTTT.

The V and J genes are TRBV21-1 and TRBJ2-1; the listed D gene, TRBD2, was not tested against the DNA. TRBV21-1 represents a pseudogene. The CDR3 spans 15 residues. The CDR3 sequence: CASSEVRKGVDEQFF. In DNA, the CDR3 is TGTGCCAGCAGCGAAGTGCGTAAGGGAGTCGATGAGCAGTTCTTC.

The rearrangement links TRBV1 to TRBJ2-1; the table's D gene call, TRBD2, was not cross checked with the DNA. TRBV1 is recorded as a pseudogene. CDR3 length: 12 residues. The CDR3 DNA sequence: TGCACCAGCGACGGGGTTAACGGTGAGCAGTTCTTC. It encodes CTSDGVNGEQFF.

This chain links TRBV3-1 (or the pseudogene TRBV3-2) with TRBJ1-5, with D possibly being TRBD1 (6 bases). V lost 1 base to trimming and J lost 2 bases, with 6 bases between them. This CDR3 has 14 residues. Germline V lookup: CDR1 LGHDT, CDR2 YNNKEL (reference sequence). CDR3 nucleotide sequence: TGTGCCAGCAGCCAAGGACAGGGCAATCAGCCCCAGCATTTT. This gives the protein CASSQGQGNQPQHF.

This clone was observed a single time. J is TRBJ1-2 and V is TRBV29-1, with 9 bases that match TRBD1. V dropped 6 bases and J dropped 3; count of bases not matched to a gene: 8. Looked up from germline, CDR1 is SQVTM and CDR2 is ANQGSEA. This CDR3 is 14 amino acids long. The chain's CDR3 is CSVDRGEGHYGYTF. DNA for the CDR3: TGCAGCGTGGACAGGGGCGAGGGGCACTATGGCTACACCTTC.